This TCR beta chain was identified during a study of lymphopenia after photon versus proton radiotherapy. Points from the study as a whole: After lymphocyte nadir, photon-treated repertoires showed oligoclonal expansion, especially CD8+ Temra. Proton therapy kept repertoires fairly stable, unlike photons, which gained effector/memory cells.

V lost 3 bases to trimming and J lost 5 bases, with 13 bases between them. CDR1 is KGHSH and CDR2 is LQKENI in the germline V gene. CDR3 length: 14 amino acids. On this clone: Antigen specificity is unknown.

Generated by immunoSEQ multiplex PCR, the TCRdb table keeps only in-frame clones and is missing some. Among 150,000 or so clones, less than 90% were seen once, and the ten largest hold about 4.3%. The TCR originated in a man in his fifties with gastric cancer. The material was peripheral blood, obtained from a patient treated with photon-based radiotherapy. The gene calls are TRBV18 and TRBJ2-5, with D possibly TRBD1 on 5 matching bases. CDR3 region: CASSPSTTVETQYF. CDR3 nucleotides: TGTGCCAGCTCACCTTCGACGACAGTTGAGACCCAGTACTTC. Full variable domain (outside the CDR3, taken from reference TRBV18 and TRBJ2-5): NAGVMQNPRHLVRRRGQEARLRCSPMKGHSHVYWYRQLPEEGLKFMVYLQKENIIDESGMPKERFSAEFPKEGPSILRIQQVVRGDSAAYFCASSPSTTVETQYFGPGTRLLVL.